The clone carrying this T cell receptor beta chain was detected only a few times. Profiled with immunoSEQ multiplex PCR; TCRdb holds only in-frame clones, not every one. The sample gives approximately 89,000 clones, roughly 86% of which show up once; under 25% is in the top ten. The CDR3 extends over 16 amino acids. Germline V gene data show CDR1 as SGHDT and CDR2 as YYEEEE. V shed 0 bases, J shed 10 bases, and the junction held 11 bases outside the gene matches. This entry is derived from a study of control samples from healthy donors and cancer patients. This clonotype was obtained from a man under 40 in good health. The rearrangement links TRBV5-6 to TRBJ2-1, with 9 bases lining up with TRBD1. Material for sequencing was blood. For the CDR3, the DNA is TGTGCCAGCAGCTTGGACGGGACAGGGATAAGACGGGAGCAGTTCTTC. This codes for CASSLDGTGIRREQFF.